The next 20 T cell receptor beta chains were all read from a single sample in a study of T cells after yellow fever vaccination. TCRdb re-called the 5' RACE reads with MiXCR, one entry per CDR3 protein. The repertoire holds just over 300,000 distinct CDR3 sequences, with approximately 3.9% as singletons. Source: PBMCs, taken on the day of the yellow fever booster vaccination. The source is a young man who received the YFV17D yellow fever vaccine.

The rearrangement joins TRBV29-1 to TRBJ1-5, with 8 bases lining up with TRBD1. This CDR3 spans 12 amino acids. Unmatched junction bases numbered 4, after V lost 5 bases and J lost 7 bases. CDR1 is SQVTM, CDR2 ANQGSEA, per germline. The CDR3 coding sequence is TGCAGCGTTCAGGACAGGGAGCAGCCCCAGCATTTT. It yields the protein CSVQDREQPQHF.

This clonotype has only a few counts. J is TRBJ1-1 and V is TRBV7-9; TRBD1 matches at 7 bases. The CDR3 totals 15 residues. Germline V gives CDR1 SEHNR, CDR2 FQNEAQ (reference sequence). V lost 5 bases, J lost 1 base, and 7 bases stayed unmatched. The DNA for the CDR3 is TGTGCCAGCAGCCTCAGATGGGACAGGAACACTGAAGCTTTCTTT. This sequence encodes CASSLRWDRNTEAFF.

This clonotype has ten or more counts. V usage is TRBV5-1 and J usage is TRBJ2-1; 7 positions agree with TRBD1. Germline lookup yields CDR1 SGHRS and CDR2 YFSETQ. The CDR3 totals 15 residues. With V trimmed by 5 bases and J by 0 bases, 5 bases remained unmatched. In DNA, the CDR3 is TGCGCCAGCAGGCCACAGGGGAGCTCCTACAATGAGCAGTTCTTC. Translation gives CASRPQGSSYNEQFF.

This clonotype was seen repeatedly, ten times or more. The V gene is TRBV12-3 or TRBV12-4, the J gene TRBJ1-1; 12 bases match TRBD1. This CDR3 has 16 residues. Trimming removed 3 bases from V and 4 bases from J; junction bases left unmatched: 6. The CDR3 bases are TGTGCCAGCAGTTTGGGGACAGGGGGCAGGGTCACTGAAGCTTTCTTT. This translates into CASSLGTGGRVTEAFF.

This clonotype was counted at least ten times. The chain couples TRBV5-1 to TRBJ2-2; 8 bases map to TRBD1. Trimming took 4 bases from V and 6 from J; bases not matched to a gene: 5. The CDR3 length is 14 residues. Germline CDR1 and CDR2: SGHRS and YFSETQ. CDR3 bases: TGCGCCAGCAGCGAGACAGGGGACCCCGGGGAGCTGTTTTTT. Protein sequence: CASSETGDPGELFF.

The V call is TRBV24-1, the J call TRBJ2-6, with 7 bases lining up with TRBD2. In germline, CDR1 is KGHDR, CDR2 SFDVKD. CDR3 length: 17 amino acids. The ends lost 5 bases at V and 0 bases at J; junction bases unmatched: 6. The CDR3: CATSAGRDYSGANVLTF. For the CDR3, the DNA is TGTGCCACCAGTGCGGGCAGGGACTACTCTGGGGCCAACGTCCTGACTTTC.

The genes are TRBV10-3 and TRBJ2-5, with 11 bases identical to TRBD2. The length of the CDR3 is 13 residues. Trimming cost V 8 bases and J 3 bases; bases outside gene matches: 2. Germline V gives CDR1 ENHRY, CDR2 SYGVKD. The CDR3 is CAIGTSGKETQYF. In DNA, the CDR3 is TGTGCCATCGGGACTAGCGGAAAAGAGACCCAGTACTTC.

This clonotype was counted at least ten times. This chain connects TRBV7-2 to TRBJ1-3; no firm D call. There are 15 residues in the CDR3. The germline gives CDR1 SGHTA, CDR2 FQGNSA. The V gene lost 3 bases and the J gene lost 4 bases, with 13 bases spanning the gap. DNA of the CDR3: TGTGCCAGCAGCTTTCCACAAAGAAACGGAAACACCATATATTTT. Amino acid sequence: CASSFPQRNGNTIYF. Combining the CDR3 with reference TRBV7-2 and TRBJ1-3 gives the whole variable domain GAGVSQSPSNKVTEKGKDVELRCDPISGHTALYWYRQSLGQGLEFLIYFQGNSAPDKSGLPSDRFSAERTGGSVSTLTIQRTQQEDSAVYLCASSFPQRNGNTIYFGEGSWLTVV.

This clonotype occurred many times. The chain joins TRBV15 to TRBJ2-5, with a possible D match to TRBD2 (6 bases). V was shortened by 5 bases and J by 0 bases, with 13 bases between the two germline ends. In germline, CDR1 is LNHNV, CDR2 YYDKDF (reference sequence). The CDR3 has 15 residues. The CDR3 reads CATSGGTSYQETQYF. Written as DNA, the CDR3 is TGTGCCACCAGCGGGGGGACCTCGTACCAAGAGACCCAGTACTTC.

This clonotype has only a few counts. The CDR3 loop reads CASKKARSSYNSPLHF. The CDR3 nucleotides read TGCGCCAGCAAAAAGGCCCGAAGCTCCTATAATTCACCCCTCCACTTT. V usage is TRBV10-2 and J usage is TRBJ1-6; D is unresolved. From germline, CDR1 is WSHSY and CDR2 SAAADI. The V end was cut by 7 bases, the J end by 0 bases, with 13 bases between. The CDR3 loop spans 16 amino acids.

There are a few counts of this clonotype. The chain joins TRBV3-1 to TRBJ1-5, with 7 nucleotides matching TRBD1. V gave up 1 base and J gave up 4 bases; unmatched junction bases: 10. Per germline, CDR1 LGHDT and CDR2 YNNKEL (reference sequence). The CDR3 runs to 17 residues. The chain's CDR3 is CASSQAGGPGGNQPQHF. Here the CDR3 DNA reads TGTGCCAGCAGCCAAGCTGGGGGTCCAGGGGGTAATCAGCCCCAGCATTTT.

This clonotype was counted many times. V gene TRBV12-3 or TRBV12-4 combines with J gene TRBJ1-2, with TRBD1 as a possible D gene (5 bases). The V end lost 6 bases, the J end lost 4 bases, and 18 bases lay between the germline ends. This CDR3 contains 15 residues. The CDR3 protein is CASSSMQGDAYGYTF. CDR3 DNA sequence: TGTGCCAGCAGCTCCATGCAGGGTGACGCCTATGGCTACACCTTC.

This clonotype showed up just a few times. This chain uses TRBV7-9 with TRBJ1-1; D is unclear. Germline CDR1 reads SEHNR; CDR2 reads FQNEAQ (reference sequence). CDR3 length: 15 amino acids. Trimming left V 5 bases short and J 1 base short, with 14 bases between. The CDR3 loop is CASSTWPATNTEAFF. The CDR3 coding sequence is TGTGCCAGCAGCACCTGGCCAGCGACGAACACTGAAGCTTTCTTT.

This clonotype occurred many times. The chain is built from TRBV5-4 and TRBJ2-6; D may be TRBD2 (5 bases). This CDR3 region has 14 residues. Germline V gene sequence: CDR1 SGHNT, CDR2 YYREEE (reference sequence). The germline V and J ends were trimmed by 0 bases and 13 bases, with 14 bases remaining between them. CDR3 in DNA: TGTGCCAGCAGCTTGGCCGTTGGGAGTGATGTCCTGACTTTC. Its translation: CASSLAVGSDVLTF.

This clonotype has ten or more counts. The chain couples TRBV7-9 to TRBJ2-3; D might be TRBD2 (7 bases). Germline lookup yields CDR1 SEHNR and CDR2 FQNEAQ (reference sequence). The CDR3 is 13 amino acids. Trimming took 6 bases from V and 6 from J, leaving 13 bases between them. CDR3 residues: CASRQGGSDTQYF. DNA for the CDR3: TGTGCCAGCAGACAGGGAGGGTCCGATACGCAGTATTTT.

Only a few counts were recorded for this clonotype. V gene TRBV5-4 combines with J gene TRBJ2-7; D may match TRBD1 or TRBD2 (5 bases each). The germline CDR1 and CDR2 sequences are SGHNT and YYREEE (reference sequence). The CDR3 has 13 amino acids. V was shortened by 0 bases and J by 2 bases, with 6 bases between the two germline ends. This CDR3 reads CASSLGDPYEQYV. The DNA for the CDR3 is TGTGCCAGCAGCTTGGGGGACCCCTACGAGCAGTACGTC.

Ten or more counts support this clonotype. V and J are TRBV29-1 and TRBJ2-3; 11 nucleotides agree with TRBD2. CDR3 length: 14 residues. The V gene's germline CDR1 is SQVTM and CDR2 ANQGSEA. V was pared by 4 bases and J by 2 bases, with 2 bases of the junction left unmatched. The CDR3 sequence: CSVGTSGHTDTQYF. DNA for the CDR3: TGCAGCGTTGGGACTAGCGGGCACACAGATACGCAGTATTTT.

This clonotype was detected many times. DNA of the CDR3: TGCGCCAGCGGGACACCAAACACCGGGGAGCTGTTTTTT. This codes for CASGTPNTGELFF. V gene TRBV5-1 combines with J gene TRBJ2-2; possible D gene TRBD1, 6 bases. V lost 7 bases, J lost 2 bases, and 9 bases lay in between. This CDR3 comprises 13 residues. The germline CDR1 and CDR2 sequences are SGHRS and YFSETQ.

This clonotype came up many times. The chain links TRBV28 to TRBJ2-7, with D possibly TRBD1 on 5 matching bases. This CDR3 comprises 13 residues. The V and J ends lost 6 bases and 0 bases respectively, with 9 bases between them. Germline loops: CDR1 MDHEN, CDR2 SYDVKM. The CDR3 region has the DNA TGTGCCAGCAGACAAACAGGCTCCTACGAGCAGTACGTC. Translated, it gives CASRQTGSYEQYV.

This clonotype was seen at least ten times. V and J are TRBV4-1 and TRBJ2-2, with D tentatively TRBD1 (5 bases). The CDR3 sequence is 18 residues long. The V gene lost 5 bases and the J gene lost 1 base, with 20 bases spanning the gap. CDR1 MGHRA and CDR2 YSYEKL come from the germline V gene. The CDR3 loop reads CASSRLILRGRNTGELFF. In DNA, the CDR3 is TGCGCCAGCAGCAGATTGATTTTAAGGGGCAGGAACACCGGGGAGCTGTTTTTT.